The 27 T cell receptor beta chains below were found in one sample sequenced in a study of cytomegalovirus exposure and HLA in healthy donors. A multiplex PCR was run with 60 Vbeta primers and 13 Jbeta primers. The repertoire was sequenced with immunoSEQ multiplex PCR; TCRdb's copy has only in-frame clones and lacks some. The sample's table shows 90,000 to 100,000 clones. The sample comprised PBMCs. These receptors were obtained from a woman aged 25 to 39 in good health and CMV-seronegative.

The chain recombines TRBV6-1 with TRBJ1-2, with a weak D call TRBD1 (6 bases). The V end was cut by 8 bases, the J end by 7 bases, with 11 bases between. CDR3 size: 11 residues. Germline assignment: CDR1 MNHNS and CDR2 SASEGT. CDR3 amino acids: CASQGSAGYTF. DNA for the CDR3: TGTGCCAGCCAGGGGAGCGCTGGCTACACCTTC.

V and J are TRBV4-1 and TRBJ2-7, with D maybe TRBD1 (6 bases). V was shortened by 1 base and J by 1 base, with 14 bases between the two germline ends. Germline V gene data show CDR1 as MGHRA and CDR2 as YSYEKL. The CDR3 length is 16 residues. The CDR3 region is CASSQVWTVGSYEQYF. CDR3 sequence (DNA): TGCGCCAGCAGCCAAGTCTGGACAGTGGGATCCTACGAGCAGTACTTC.

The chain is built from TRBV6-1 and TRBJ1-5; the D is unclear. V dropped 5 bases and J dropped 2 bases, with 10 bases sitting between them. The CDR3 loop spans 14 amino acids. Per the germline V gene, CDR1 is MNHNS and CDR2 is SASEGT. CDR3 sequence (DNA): TGTGCCAGCAGTCTGCCACTGGGCAATCAGCCCCAGCATTTT. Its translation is CASSLPLGNQPQHF.

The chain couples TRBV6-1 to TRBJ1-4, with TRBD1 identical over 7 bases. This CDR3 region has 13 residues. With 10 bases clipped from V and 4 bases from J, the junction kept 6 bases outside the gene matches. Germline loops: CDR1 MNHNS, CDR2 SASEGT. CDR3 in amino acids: CATPGQHNEKLFF. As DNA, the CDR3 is TGTGCCACCCCGGGACAGCATAATGAAAAACTGTTTTTT.

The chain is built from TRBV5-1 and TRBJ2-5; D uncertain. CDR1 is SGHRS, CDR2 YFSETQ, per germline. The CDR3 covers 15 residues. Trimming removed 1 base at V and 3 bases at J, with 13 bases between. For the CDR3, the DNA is TGCGCCAGCAGCTTGCAAAGGAGCTTGAAAGAGACCCAGTACTTC. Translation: CASSLQRSLKETQYF.

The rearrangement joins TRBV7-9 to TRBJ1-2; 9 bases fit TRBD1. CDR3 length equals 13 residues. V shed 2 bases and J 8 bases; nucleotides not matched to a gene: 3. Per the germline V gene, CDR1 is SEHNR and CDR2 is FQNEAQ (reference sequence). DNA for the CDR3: TGTGCCAGCAGCTTAAGACAGGGGGAGGGCTACACCTTC. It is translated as CASSLRQGEGYTF.

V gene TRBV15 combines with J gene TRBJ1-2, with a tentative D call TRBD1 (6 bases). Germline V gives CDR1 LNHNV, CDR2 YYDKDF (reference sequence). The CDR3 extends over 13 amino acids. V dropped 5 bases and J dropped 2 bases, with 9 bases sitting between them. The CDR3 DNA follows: TGTGCCACCAGCGACGGACAGAACTATGGCTACACCTTC. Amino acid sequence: CATSDGQNYGYTF.

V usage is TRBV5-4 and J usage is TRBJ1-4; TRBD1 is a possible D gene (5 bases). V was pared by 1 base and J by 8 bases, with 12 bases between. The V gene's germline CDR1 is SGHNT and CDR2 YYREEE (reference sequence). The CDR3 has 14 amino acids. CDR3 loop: CASSLLLGGEKLFF. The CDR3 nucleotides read TGTGCCAGCAGCTTGCTTCTCGGGGGAGAAAAACTGTTTTTT. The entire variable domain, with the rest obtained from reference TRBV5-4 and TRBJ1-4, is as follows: ETGVTQSPTHLIKTRGQQVTLRCSSQSGHNTVSWYQQALGQGPQFIFQYYREEENGRGNFPPRFSGLQFPNYSSELNVNALELDDSALYLCASSLLLGGEKLFFGSGTQLSVL.

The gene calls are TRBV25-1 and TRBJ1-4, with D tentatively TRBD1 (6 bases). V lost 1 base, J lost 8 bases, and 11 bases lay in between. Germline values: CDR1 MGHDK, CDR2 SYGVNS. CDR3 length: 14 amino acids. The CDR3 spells CASSESGAGEKLFF. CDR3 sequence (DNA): TGTGCCAGCAGTGAATCAGGGGCTGGGGAAAAACTGTTTTTT.

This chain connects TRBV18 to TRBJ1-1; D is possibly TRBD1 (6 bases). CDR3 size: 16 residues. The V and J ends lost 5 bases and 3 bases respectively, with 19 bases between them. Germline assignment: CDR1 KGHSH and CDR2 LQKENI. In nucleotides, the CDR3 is TGTGCCAGCTCAGCAAGCGGGGGGCGATATGACACTGAAGCTTTCTTT. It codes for CASSASGGRYDTEAFF.

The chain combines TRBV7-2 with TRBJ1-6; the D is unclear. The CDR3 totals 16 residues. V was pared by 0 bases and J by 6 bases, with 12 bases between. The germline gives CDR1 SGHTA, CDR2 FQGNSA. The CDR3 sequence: CASSLAGGEFNSPLHF. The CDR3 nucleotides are TGTGCCAGCAGCTTAGCCGGCGGAGAATTTAATTCACCCCTCCACTTT.

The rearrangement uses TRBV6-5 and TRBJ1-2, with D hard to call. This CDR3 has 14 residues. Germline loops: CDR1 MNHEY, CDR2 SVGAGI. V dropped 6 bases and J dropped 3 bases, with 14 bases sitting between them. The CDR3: CASRPSGKDYGYTF. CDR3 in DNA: TGTGCCAGCAGGCCATCCGGGAAAGACTATGGCTACACCTTC.

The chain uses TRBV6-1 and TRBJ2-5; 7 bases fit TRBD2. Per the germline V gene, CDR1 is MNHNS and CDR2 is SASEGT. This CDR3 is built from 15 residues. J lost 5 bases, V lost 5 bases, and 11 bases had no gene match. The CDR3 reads CASSLTTGGWETQYF. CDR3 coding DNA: TGTGCCAGCAGTTTGACAACGGGGGGATGGGAGACCCAGTACTTC.

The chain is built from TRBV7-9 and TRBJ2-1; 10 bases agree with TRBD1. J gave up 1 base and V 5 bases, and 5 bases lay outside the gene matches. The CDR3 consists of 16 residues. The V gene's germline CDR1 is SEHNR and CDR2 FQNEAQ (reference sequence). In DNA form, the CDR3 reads TGTGCCAGCAGCAACCGGGGACAGGGGTCCTACAATGAGCAGTTCTTC. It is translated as CASSNRGQGSYNEQFF.

CDR3 in DNA: TGCGCCAGCAGCCTCCTGGACTGGTACGAGCAGTACTTC. Translation gives CASSLLDWYEQYF. The chain couples TRBV4-1 to TRBJ2-7, with D tentatively TRBD2 (5 bases). This CDR3 has 13 residues. Germline loops: CDR1 MGHRA, CDR2 YSYEKL. The V end lost 4 bases, the J end lost 4 bases, and 11 bases lay between the germline ends.

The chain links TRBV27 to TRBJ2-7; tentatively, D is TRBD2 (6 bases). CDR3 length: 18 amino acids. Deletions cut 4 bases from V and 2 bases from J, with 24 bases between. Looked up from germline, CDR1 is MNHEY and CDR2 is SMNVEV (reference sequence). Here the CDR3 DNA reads TGTGCCAGCAGTTCCATACGCTCTAGGGAGAGGAGGGCCTACGAGCAGTACTTC. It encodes CASSSIRSRERRAYEQYF.

CDR3: CAISDRAGGHNEQFF. CDR3 in DNA: TGTGCCATCAGTGATAGAGCGGGAGGGCACAATGAGCAGTTCTTC. The J gene is TRBJ2-1, the V gene TRBV10-3; TRBD2 agrees at 10 bases. V was pared by 3 bases and J by 5 bases, with 4 bases of the junction left unmatched. CDR3 size: 15 residues. Germline values: CDR1 ENHRY, CDR2 SYGVKD.

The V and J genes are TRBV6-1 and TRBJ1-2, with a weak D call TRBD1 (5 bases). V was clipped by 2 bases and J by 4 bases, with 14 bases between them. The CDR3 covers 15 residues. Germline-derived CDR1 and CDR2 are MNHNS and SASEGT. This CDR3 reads CASSELAGLAYGYTF. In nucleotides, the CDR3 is TGTGCCAGCAGTGAACTCGCAGGGTTGGCCTATGGCTACACCTTC.

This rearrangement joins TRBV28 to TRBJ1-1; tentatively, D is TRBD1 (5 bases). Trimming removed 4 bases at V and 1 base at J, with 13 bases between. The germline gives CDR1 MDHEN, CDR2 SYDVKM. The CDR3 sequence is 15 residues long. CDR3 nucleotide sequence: TGTGCCAGCAGTTCCTCGGGACTCAGGAACACTGAAGCTTTCTTT. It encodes CASSSSGLRNTEAFF.

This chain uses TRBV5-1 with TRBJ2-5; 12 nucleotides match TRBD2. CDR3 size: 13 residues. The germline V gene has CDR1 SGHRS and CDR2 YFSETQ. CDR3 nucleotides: TGCGCTGGACTAGCGGGGCCCCAAGAGACCCAGTACTTC. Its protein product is CAGLAGPQETQYF. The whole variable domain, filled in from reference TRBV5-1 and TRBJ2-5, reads KAGVTQTPRYLIKTRGQQVTLSCSPISGHRSVSWYQQTPGQGLQFLFEYFSETQRNKGNFPGRFSGRQFSNSRSEMNVSTLELGDSALYLCAGLAGPQETQYFGPGTRLLVL.

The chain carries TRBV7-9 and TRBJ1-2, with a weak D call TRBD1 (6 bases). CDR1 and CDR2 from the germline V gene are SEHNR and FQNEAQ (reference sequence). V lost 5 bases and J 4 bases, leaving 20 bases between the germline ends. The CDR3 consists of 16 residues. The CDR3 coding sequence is TGTGCCAGCAGCGATACAGGGAGAAGAGGGGGCTATGGCTACACCTTC. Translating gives CASSDTGRRGGYGYTF.

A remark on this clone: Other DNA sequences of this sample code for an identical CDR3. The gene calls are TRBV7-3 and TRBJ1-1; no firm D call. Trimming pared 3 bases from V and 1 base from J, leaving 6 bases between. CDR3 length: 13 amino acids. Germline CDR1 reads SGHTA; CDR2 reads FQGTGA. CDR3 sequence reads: CASSLNRNTEAFF. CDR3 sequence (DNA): TGTGCCAGCAGCTTGAACAGGAACACTGAAGCTTTCTTT.

CDR3 DNA sequence: TGTGCCAGCCAAGAGGAGGGACAGGGTTACGTCCTGACTTTC. Translation: CASQEEGQGYVLTF. The chain has TRBV19 and TRBJ2-6; 9 nucleotides align to TRBD1. CDR1 LNHDA and CDR2 SQIVND come from the germline V gene (reference sequence). The junction had 11 bases not matched to a gene; V was cut back by 9 bases and J by 11 bases. The CDR3 covers 14 residues. The variable domain in full, with the rest retrieved from reference TRBV19 and TRBJ2-6, is DGGITQSPKYLFRKEGQNVTLSCEQNLNHDAMYWYRQDPGQGLRLIYYSQIVNDFQKGDIAEGYSVSREKKESFPLTVTSAQKNPTAFYLCASQEEGQGYVLTFGAGSRLTVL.

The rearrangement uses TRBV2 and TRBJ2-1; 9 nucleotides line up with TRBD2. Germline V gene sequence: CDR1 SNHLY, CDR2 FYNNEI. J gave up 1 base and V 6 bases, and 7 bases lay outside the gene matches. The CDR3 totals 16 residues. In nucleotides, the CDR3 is TGTGCCAGCAGAGGTAATAGCGGGGGTTCCTACAATGAGCAGTTCTTC. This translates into CASRGNSGGSYNEQFF.

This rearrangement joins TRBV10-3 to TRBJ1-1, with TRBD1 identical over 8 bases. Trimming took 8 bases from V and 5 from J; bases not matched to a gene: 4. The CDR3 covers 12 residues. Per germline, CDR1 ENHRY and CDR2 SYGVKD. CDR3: CAIGQGGTEAFF. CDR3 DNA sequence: TGTGCCATCGGACAGGGAGGGACTGAAGCTTTCTTT.

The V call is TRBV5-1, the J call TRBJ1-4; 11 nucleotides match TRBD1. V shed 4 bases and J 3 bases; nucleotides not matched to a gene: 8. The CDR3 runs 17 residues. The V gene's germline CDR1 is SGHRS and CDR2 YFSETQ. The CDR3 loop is CASSPEGTGGSNEKLFF. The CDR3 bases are TGCGCCAGCAGCCCGGAAGGGACAGGGGGATCTAATGAAAAACTGTTTTTT.

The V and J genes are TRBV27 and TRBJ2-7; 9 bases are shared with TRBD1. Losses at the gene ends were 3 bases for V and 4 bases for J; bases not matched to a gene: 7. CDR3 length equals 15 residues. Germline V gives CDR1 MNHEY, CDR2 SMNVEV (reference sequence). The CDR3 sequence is CASSFVGDRVYEQYF. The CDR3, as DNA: TGTGCCAGCAGTTTCGTCGGGGACAGGGTTTACGAGCAGTACTTC.